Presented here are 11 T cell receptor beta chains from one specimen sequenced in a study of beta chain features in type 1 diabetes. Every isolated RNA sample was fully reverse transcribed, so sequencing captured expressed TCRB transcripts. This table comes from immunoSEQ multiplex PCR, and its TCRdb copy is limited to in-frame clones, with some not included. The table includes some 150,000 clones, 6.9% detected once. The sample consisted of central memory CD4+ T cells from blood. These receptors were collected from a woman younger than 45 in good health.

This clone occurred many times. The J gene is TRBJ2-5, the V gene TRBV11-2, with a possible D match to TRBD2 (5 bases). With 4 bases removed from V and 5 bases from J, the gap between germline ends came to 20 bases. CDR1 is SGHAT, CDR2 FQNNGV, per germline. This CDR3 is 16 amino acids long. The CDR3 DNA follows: TGTGCCAGCAGCTCAGTTTTCCGGGGTGGACGGGAGACCCAGTACTTC. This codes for CASSSVFRGGRETQYF.

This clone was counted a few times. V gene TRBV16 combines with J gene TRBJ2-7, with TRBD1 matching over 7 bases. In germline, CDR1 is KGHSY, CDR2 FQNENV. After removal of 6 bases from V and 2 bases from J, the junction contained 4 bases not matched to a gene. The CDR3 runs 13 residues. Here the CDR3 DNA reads TGTGCCAGCAGTCGACAGGGAACCTACGAGCAGTACTTC. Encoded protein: CASSRQGTYEQYF.

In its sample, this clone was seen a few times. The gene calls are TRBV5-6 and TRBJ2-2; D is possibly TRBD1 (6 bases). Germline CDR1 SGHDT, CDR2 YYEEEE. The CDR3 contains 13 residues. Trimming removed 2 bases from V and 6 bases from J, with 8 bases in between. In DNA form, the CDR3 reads TGTGCCAGCAGCTTACAGGGCCCCGGGGAGCTGTTTTTT. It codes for CASSLQGPGELFF. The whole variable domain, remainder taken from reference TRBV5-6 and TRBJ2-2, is DAGVTQSPTHLIKTRGQQVTLRCSPKSGHDTVSWYQQALGQGPQFIFQYYEEEERQRGNFPDRFSGHQFPNYSSELNVNALLLGDSALYLCASSLQGPGELFFGEGSRLTVL.

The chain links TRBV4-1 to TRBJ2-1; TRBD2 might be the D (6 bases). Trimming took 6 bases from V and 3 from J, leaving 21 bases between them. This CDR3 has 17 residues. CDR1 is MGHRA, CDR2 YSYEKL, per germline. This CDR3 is CASSKSSPGSGYNEQFF. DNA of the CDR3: TGCGCCAGCAGTAAAAGTTCCCCGGGTAGCGGCTACAATGAGCAGTTCTTC.

The CDR3 spells CASSLGGLAVGRYF. The CDR3 DNA sequence: TGTGCCAGCAGCTTAGGAGGCCTAGCGGTTGGGAGGTACTTC. The J gene is TRBJ2-7, the V gene TRBV7-2; 7 bases match TRBD2. CDR3 length equals 14 residues. The trim removed 1 base at V and 12 bases at J, leaving 12 bases unmatched. Germline lookup yields CDR1 SGHTA and CDR2 FQGNSA.

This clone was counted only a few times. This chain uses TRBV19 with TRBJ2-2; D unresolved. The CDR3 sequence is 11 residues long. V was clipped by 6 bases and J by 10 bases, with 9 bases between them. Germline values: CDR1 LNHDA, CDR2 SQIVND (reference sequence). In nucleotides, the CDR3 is TGTGCCAGTAGCCCTTTCTTGGAGCTGTTTTTT. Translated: CASSPFLELFF.

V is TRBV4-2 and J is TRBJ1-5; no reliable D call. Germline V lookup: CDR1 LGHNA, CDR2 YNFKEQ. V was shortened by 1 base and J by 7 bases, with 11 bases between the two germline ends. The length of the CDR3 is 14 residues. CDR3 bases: TGTGCCAGCAGCCAAGTACAGCAGCTGCAGCCCCAGCATTTT. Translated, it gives CASSQVQQLQPQHF.

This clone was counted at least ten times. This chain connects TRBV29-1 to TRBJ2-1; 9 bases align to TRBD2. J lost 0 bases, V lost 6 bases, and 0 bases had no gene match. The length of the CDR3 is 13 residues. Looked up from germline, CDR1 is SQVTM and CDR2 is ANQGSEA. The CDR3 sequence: CSVTSGSYNEQFF. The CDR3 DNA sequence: TGCAGCGTGACTAGCGGCTCCTACAATGAGCAGTTCTTC.

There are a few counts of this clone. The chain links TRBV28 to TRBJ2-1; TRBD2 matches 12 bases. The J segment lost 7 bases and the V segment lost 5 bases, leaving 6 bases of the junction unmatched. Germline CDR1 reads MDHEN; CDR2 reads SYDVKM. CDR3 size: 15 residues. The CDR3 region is CASSDRLAGANEQFF. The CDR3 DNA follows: TGTGCCAGCAGTGATAGACTAGCGGGAGCTAATGAGCAGTTCTTC. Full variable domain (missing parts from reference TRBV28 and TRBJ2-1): DVKVTQSSRYLVKRTGEKVFLECVQDMDHENMFWYRQDPGLGLRLIYFSYDVKMKEKGDIPEGYSVSREKKERFSLILESASTNQTSMYLCASSDRLAGANEQFFGPGTRLTVL.

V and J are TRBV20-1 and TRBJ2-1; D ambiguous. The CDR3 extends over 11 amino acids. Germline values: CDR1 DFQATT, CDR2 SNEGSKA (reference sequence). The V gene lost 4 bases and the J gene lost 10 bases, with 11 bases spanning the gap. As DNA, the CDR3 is TGCAGTGCTACCCCTATTTGGGAGCAGTTCTTC. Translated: CSATPIWEQFF.

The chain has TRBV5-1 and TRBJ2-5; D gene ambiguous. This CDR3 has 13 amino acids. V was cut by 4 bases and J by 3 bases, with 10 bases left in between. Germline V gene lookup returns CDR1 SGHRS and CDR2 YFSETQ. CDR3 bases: TGCGCCAGCAGCCTAAATCGGGAAGAGACCCAGTACTTC. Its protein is CASSLNREETQYF.